This is a list of T cell receptor beta chains from one sample in a study of Ad26.COV2.S vaccination and SARS-CoV-2 variants. Produced via immunoSEQ multiplex PCR; TCRdb's table is partial and in-frame only. The table records 500,000 or so clones, around 88% of them present only once. The specimen was peripheral blood, collected in a trial of Ad26.COV2.S vaccine versus placebo. The origin of the receptors is a person aged 18-65 years who received the Ad26.COV2.S COVID-19 vaccine or a placebo. The CDR3 runs from the conserved cysteine through the conserved F or W. The order of the fields is D gene, V gene, J gene, clone size, CDR3 protein, CDR3 DNA. The D gene is left open where the match is weak. The size field is filled for only some rows; it gives once, few, many or a size class.

D: TRBD1; V: TRBV5-1; J: TRBJ1-5; size: once; CDR3: CASSLGGTANQPQHF; DNA: TGCGCCAGCAGCTTGGGAGGGACAGCAAATCAGCCCCAGCATTTT
D: NA; V: TRBV27; J: TRBJ1-5; size: NA; CDR3: CASSVGWRDQPQHF; DNA: TGTGCCAGCAGTGTAGGGTGGCGGGATCAGCCCCAGCATTTT
D: TRBD1; V: TRBV20-1; J: TRBJ2-7; size: NA; CDR3: CSASGQVLNYEQYF; DNA: TGCAGTGCTAGTGGACAGGTTCTCAACTACGAGCAGTACTTC
D: TRBD1; V: TRBV11-2; J: TRBJ1-6; size: NA; CDR3: CASSHRDRDSPLHF; DNA: TGTGCCAGCAGCCACAGGGACAGGGATTCACCCCTCCACTTT
D: TRBD1; V: TRBV28; J: TRBJ2-1; size: NA; CDR3: CASSSWTGATYNEQFF; DNA: TGTGCCAGCAGTTCCTGGACAGGGGCCACCTACAATGAGCAGTTCTTC
D: NA; V: TRBV5-4; J: TRBJ1-3; size: NA; CDR3: CASRSGNTIYF; DNA: TGTGCCAGCAGGTCTGGAAACACCATATATTTT
D: NA; V: TRBV11-2; J: TRBJ2-5; size: NA; CDR3: CASSLRPANQETQYF; DNA: TGTGCCAGCAGCCTCAGGCCGGCGAACCAAGAGACCCAGTACTTC
D: NA; V: TRBV6-5; J: TRBJ1-1; size: NA; CDR3: CAAARFTNTEAFF; DNA: TGTGCCGCGGCTAGGTTCACGAACACTGAAGCTTTCTTT
D: NA; V: TRBV7-3; J: TRBJ2-2; size: NA; CDR3: CASSFGGGANTGELFF; DNA: TGTGCCAGCAGCTTTGGGGGCGGGGCGAACACCGGGGAGCTGTTTTTT
D: NA; V: TRBV15; J: TRBJ2-1; size: NA; CDR3: CATSLRGGGGFYNEQFF; DNA: TGTGCCACCAGCTTAAGAGGTGGTGGAGGGTTTTACAATGAGCAGTTCTTC
D: TRBD1; V: TRBV5-1; J: TRBJ2-1; size: NA; CDR3: CASREVATGYNEQFF; DNA: TGCGCCAGCAGGGAGGTGGCGACAGGGTACAATGAGCAGTTCTTC
D: NA; V: TRBV3-1/TRBV3-2; J: TRBJ1-1; size: NA; CDR3: CANRPPLAPF; DNA: TGTGCCAACAGACCCCCCTTAGCACCGTTC
D: NA; V: TRBV11-3; J: TRBJ1-1; size: NA; CDR3: CASSLDENTEAFF; DNA: TGTGCCAGCAGCTTAGATGAGAACACTGAAGCTTTCTTT
D: NA; V: TRBV5-1; J: TRBJ1-2; size: few; CDR3: CASSLQGWDGYTF; DNA: TGCGCCAGCAGCTTGCAGGGATGGGATGGCTACACCTTC
D: NA; V: TRBV11-2; J: TRBJ1-1; size: NA; CDR3: CASSLVKGTLNTEAFF; DNA: TGTGCCAGCAGCTTAGTGAAAGGGACATTGAACACTGAAGCTTTCTTT
D: TRBD2; V: TRBV7-3; J: TRBJ2-1; size: NA; CDR3: CASSPFSGSGVNEQFF; DNA: TGTGCCAGCAGCCCCTTTAGCGGGAGTGGGGTCAATGAGCAGTTCTTC
D: NA; V: TRBV28; J: TRBJ1-2; size: once; CDR3: CASSTGSSNYGYTF; DNA: TGTGCCAGCAGCACAGGATCCTCCAACTATGGCTACACCTTC
D: TRBD2; V: TRBV20-1; J: TRBJ2-7; size: NA; CDR3: CSARREGQYF; DNA: TGCAGTGCTAGGCGGGAGGGGCAGTACTTC
D: TRBD1; V: TRBV6-5; J: TRBJ1-1; size: NA; CDR3: CASARSGTGTFF; DNA: TGTGCCAGCGCGCGGTCCGGGACAGGGACTTTCTTT
D: NA; V: TRBV4-1; J: TRBJ1-2; size: NA; CDR3: CASSQENRYYTF; DNA: TGCGCCAGCAGCCAAGAGAACAGGTACTACACCTTC
D: NA; V: TRBV7-2; J: TRBJ2-2; size: NA; CDR3: CASSPAGVNTGELFF; DNA: TGTGCCAGCTCCCCCGCCGGGGTGAACACCGGGGAGCTGTTTTTT
D: TRBD1; V: TRBV28; J: TRBJ1-5; size: few; CDR3: CASSTGGQPQHF; DNA: TGTGCCAGCAGCACAGGGGGTCAGCCCCAGCATTTT
D: TRBD1; V: TRBV19; J: TRBJ1-6; size: NA; CDR3: CATTLHGTDNSPLHF; DNA: TGTGCCACCACCTTACACGGGACAGATAATTCACCCCTCCACTTT
D: TRBD2; V: TRBV7-2; J: TRBJ2-3; size: once; CDR3: CASSLRTSGIRSTDTQYF; DNA: TGTGCCAGCAGCTTGCGGACTAGCGGGATTAGAAGCACAGATACGCAGTATTTT
D: TRBD2; V: TRBV7-9; J: TRBJ2-3; size: NA; CDR3: CASSRTSGSADTQYF; DNA: TGTGCCAGCAGTCGGACTAGCGGGAGCGCAGATACGCAGTATTTT
D: NA; V: TRBV27; J: TRBJ1-1; size: NA; CDR3: CASSLGWNTEAFF; DNA: TGTGCCAGCAGTTTAGGGTGGAACACTGAAGCTTTCTTT
D: NA; V: TRBV24-1; J: TRBJ2-1; size: NA; CDR3: CATSDPPRNEQFF; DNA: TGTGCCACCAGTGACCCGCCACGAAATGAGCAGTTCTTC
D: TRBD2; V: TRBV7-2; J: TRBJ2-3; size: NA; CDR3: CASSLTGTTLADTQYF; DNA: TGTGCCAGCAGCTTAACCGGGACTACACTGGCTGATACGCAGTATTTT
D: NA; V: TRBV9; J: TRBJ1-4; size: NA; CDR3: CASSVGSREKLFF; DNA: TGTGCCAGCAGCGTAGGGAGTAGGGAAAAACTGTTTTTT
D: NA; V: TRBV7-7; J: TRBJ1-5; size: NA; CDR3: CASSPGENQPQHF; DNA: TGTGCTAGCAGCCCAGGGGAGAACCAGCCCCAGCATTTT
D: NA; V: TRBV28; J: TRBJ2-1; size: NA; CDR3: CASTRPLGSYNEQFF; DNA: TGTGCCAGCACCAGACCCTTGGGCTCCTACAATGAGCAGTTCTTC
D: NA; V: TRBV9; J: TRBJ2-5; size: few; CDR3: CASSATAGRETQYF; DNA: TGTGCCAGCAGCGCAACCGCGGGCCGAGAGACCCAGTACTTC
D: NA; V: TRBV18; J: TRBJ1-1; size: NA; CDR3: CASSPRSGDQGTEAFF; DNA: TGTGCCAGCTCACCACGTTCGGGGGACCAGGGCACTGAAGCTTTCTTT
D: TRBD1; V: TRBV19; J: TRBJ1-2; size: NA; CDR3: CASTPDRWNYGYTF; DNA: TGTGCCAGTACTCCGGACAGGTGGAACTATGGCTACACCTTC
D: TRBD1; V: TRBV27; J: TRBJ1-1; size: NA; CDR3: CASSKQGGTEAFF; DNA: TGTGCCAGCAGTAAACAGGGGGGTACTGAAGCTTTCTTT
D: TRBD1; V: TRBV19; J: TRBJ1-2; size: few; CDR3: CASNFDRGPSYGYTF; DNA: TGTGCCAGTAATTTTGACAGGGGGCCATCCTATGGCTACACCTTC
D: TRBD2; V: TRBV27; J: TRBJ2-2; size: NA; CDR3: CASGLGGVGGELFF; DNA: TGTGCCAGCGGCCTGGGGGGGGTTGGCGGGGAGCTGTTTTTT
D: NA; V: TRBV5-4; J: TRBJ2-1; size: NA; CDR3: CASSLGRTSVNEQFF; DNA: TGTGCCAGCAGCTTGGGACGAACTAGTGTGAATGAGCAGTTCTTC
D: NA; V: TRBV5-4; J: TRBJ1-3; size: NA; CDR3: CASSLVDNDSGNTIYF; DNA: TGTGCCAGCAGCTTGGTCGACAACGACTCTGGAAACACCATATATTTT
D: NA; V: TRBV5-5; J: TRBJ1-5; size: NA; CDR3: CASSLGGVQPQHF; DNA: TGTGCCAGCAGCCTGGGGGGTGTACAGCCCCAGCATTTT
D: NA; V: TRBV19; J: TRBJ2-1; size: NA; CDR3: CASSIGGRLGGTRQFF; DNA: TGTGCCAGTAGTATTGGCGGTAGGTTGGGCGGGACTCGACAGTTCTTC
D: NA; V: TRBV6-5; J: TRBJ1-1; size: NA; CDR3: CASNPYTGNTEAFF; DNA: TGTGCCAGCAACCCTTATACAGGGAACACTGAAGCTTTCTTT
D: NA; V: TRBV4-2; J: TRBJ2-7; size: NA; CDR3: CASSQATSGYSSYEQYF; DNA: TGTGCCAGCAGCCAAGCCACCTCGGGGTATAGTTCCTACGAGCAGTACTTC
D: NA; V: TRBV6-5; J: TRBJ1-5; size: NA; CDR3: CASSSVYSNQPQHF; DNA: TGTGCCAGCAGTTCCGTCTATAGCAATCAGCCCCAGCATTTT
D: TRBD2; V: TRBV6-5; J: TRBJ2-5; size: NA; CDR3: CASSSGLAPETQYF; DNA: TGTGCCAGCAGTTCGGGACTAGCTCCGGAGACCCAGTACTTC
D: NA; V: TRBV27; J: TRBJ2-2; size: NA; CDR3: CATAGPMGTGELFF; DNA: TGTGCCACCGCGGGCCCCATGGGCACCGGGGAGCTGTTTTTT